This TCR beta chain was obtained from a study of blood T cell repertoires in COVID-19. Study information: Both acute and convalescent COVID-19 samples were obtained from the United States, Italy and Spain.

CDR1 and CDR2 from the germline V gene are SGHNT and YYREEE (reference sequence). The CDR3 is made up of 15 amino acids. With V trimmed by 1 base and J by 5 bases, 7 bases remained unmatched. Profiling relied on immunoSEQ multiplex PCR, and the TCRdb table lists in-frame clones only, not all of them. The top ten clones hold more than 2% of a sample with 95,000 to 150,000 clones, around nine tenths of them seen once. Material for sequencing was peripheral blood. The sequence was obtained from a woman in her forties or fifties with acute or convalescent COVID-19. V usage is TRBV5-4 and J usage is TRBJ2-3; TRBD2 matches at 7 bases. The CDR3 region is CASSLKRGVEDTQYF. The CDR3 DNA sequence: TGTGCCAGCAGCTTGAAACGGGGGGTCGAAGATACGCAGTATTTT.